Described below is a single TCR beta chain sequence and its context. A read error may explain this, as a much larger clone is one base away. Researchers drew blood RNA from unsorted whole blood and extracted germline DNA as well. The source of the sample is a study of tumor-infiltrating lymphocytes in primary liver carcinoma. Production of TCR beta cDNA used roughly 0.55 ug total RNA together with a constant-region primer. Three nested multiplex PCR rounds of slightly modified ARM-PCR generated TCR beta libraries. The opening two PCR rounds, nine to eleven cycles each, paired TRBV1-TRBV30 forward primers with a C-beta reverse primer. TCRdb used MiXCR to reprocess the multiplex PCR reads, holding one entry per CDR3 protein. This sample has about 320,000 distinct CDR3 sequences, with nearly 60% found just once. The germline gives CDR1 MGHRA, CDR2 YSYEKL. V gave up 1 base and J gave up 3 bases, with 13 bases separating them. The CDR3 covers 15 residues.

The sequenced material came from peripheral blood. The chain uses TRBV4-1 and TRBJ2-7; weak D call: TRBD1 (5 bases). The receptor was isolated from a young woman with primary liver carcinoma and hepatitis B virus infection. The CDR3 region has the DNA TGCGCCAGCAGCCAAGGGTCCAGGGTGGGCTACGAGCAGTACTTC. Protein sequence: CASSQGSRVGYEQYF.